The next 6 T cell receptor beta chains were all read from a single sample in a study of vaccination and CD4 T cells after COVID-19. Treatment in this sample: roughly 11-day PBMC culture with coronavirus spike peptide pools or control peptides (ViraFEST assay). These receptors' targets are unknown. The Oncomine TCR Beta short-read assay generated sequence data from the DNA of cultured CD4+ T cells. TCRdb reprocessed the PCR reads via MiXCR and lists one record per CDR3 protein. The data show about 20,000 distinct CDR3 sequences, 35% to 45% seen once. Sequencing used CD4+ T cells from blood, cultured in vitro, obtained before SARS-CoV-2 vaccination. These receptors were obtained from a human donor who received a COVID-19 vaccine.

This clonotype was observed a few times. The rearrangement joins TRBV6-1 to TRBJ1-1; 7 nucleotides agree with TRBD1. The ends lost 6 bases at V and 1 base at J; junction bases unmatched: 5. The CDR3 loop spans 14 amino acids. Germline lookup yields CDR1 MNHNS and CDR2 SASEGT. Written as DNA, the CDR3 is TGTGCCAGCAGGGTAGGACAGGCGAACACTGAAGCTTTCTTT. Protein: CASRVGQANTEAFF.

This sequence joins TRBV5-1 and TRBJ1-5; D gene ambiguous. The germline CDR1 and CDR2 sequences are SGHRS and YFSETQ. Trimming removed 4 bases from V and 2 bases from J, with 10 bases in between. The CDR3 totals 14 residues. CDR3 nucleotide sequence: TGCGCCAGCAGCCGGGCGGATGGCAATCAGCCCCAGCATTTT. Translation: CASSRADGNQPQHF.

This chain's CDR3 is CASSKWVTGQKIQETQYF. CDR3 DNA sequence: TGTGCCAGCAGCAAATGGGTCACGGGACAGAAGATCCAAGAGACCCAGTACTTC. The V gene is TRBV21-1, the J gene TRBJ2-5; the table's D call, TRBD1, has no DNA check behind it. TRBV21-1 is listed as a pseudogene. CDR3 length: 18 residues.

The chain combines TRBV6-1 with TRBJ1-3; no clear D gene. V was shortened by 7 bases and J by 0 bases, with 4 bases between the two germline ends. Germline V lookup: CDR1 MNHNS, CDR2 SASEGT. The CDR3 sequence is 12 residues long. DNA for the CDR3: TGTGCCAGCATCCCCTCTGGAAACACCATATATTTT. Amino acids: CASIPSGNTIYF.

This chain uses TRBV20-1 with TRBJ2-1, with D possibly being TRBD2 (6 bases). CDR3 length equals 13 residues. Trimming pared 8 bases from V and 6 bases from J, leaving 17 bases between. CDR1 DFQATT and CDR2 SNEGSKA come from the germline V gene (reference sequence). DNA for the CDR3: TGCAGTAACTTGCGGGGAGCTGGCAATGAGCAGTTCTTC. It encodes CSNLRGAGNEQFF.

In its sample, this clonotype was seen a few times. The V and J genes are TRBV19 and TRBJ1-4, with D unclear. The CDR3 runs to 13 residues. Trimming removed 1 base from V and 16 bases from J, with 16 bases in between. Germline CDR1 LNHDA, CDR2 SQIVND (reference sequence). The CDR3 here is CASSIAIAAITFF. The CDR3 nucleotides read TGTGCCAGTAGTATAGCGATCGCCGCAATAACGTTTTTT. The whole variable domain, remainder taken from reference TRBV19 and TRBJ1-4, is DGGITQSPKYLFRKEGQNVTLSCEQNLNHDAMYWYRQDPGQGLRLIYYSQIVNDFQKGDIAEGYSVSREKKESFPLTVTSAQKNPTAFYLCASSIAIAAITFFGSGTQLSVL.